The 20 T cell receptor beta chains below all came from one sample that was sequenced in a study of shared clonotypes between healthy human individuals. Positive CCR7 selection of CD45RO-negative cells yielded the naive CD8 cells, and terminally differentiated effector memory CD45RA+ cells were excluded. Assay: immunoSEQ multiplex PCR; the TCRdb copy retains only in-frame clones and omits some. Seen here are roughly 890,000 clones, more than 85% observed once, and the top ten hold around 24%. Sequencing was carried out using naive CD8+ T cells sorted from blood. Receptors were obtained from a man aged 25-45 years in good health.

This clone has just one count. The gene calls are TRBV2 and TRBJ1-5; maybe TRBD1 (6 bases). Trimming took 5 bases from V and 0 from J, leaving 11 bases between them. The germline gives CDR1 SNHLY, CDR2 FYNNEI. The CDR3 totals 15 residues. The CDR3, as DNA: TGTGCCAGCAGTCCACAGGGTATTAGCAATCAGCCCCAGCATTTT. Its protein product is CASSPQGISNQPQHF.

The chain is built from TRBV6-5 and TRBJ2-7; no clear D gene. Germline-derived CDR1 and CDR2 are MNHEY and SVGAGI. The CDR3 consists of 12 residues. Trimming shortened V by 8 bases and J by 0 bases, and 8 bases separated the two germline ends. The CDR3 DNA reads TGTGCCAGCGCTCCGAGCTCCTACGAGCAGTACTTC. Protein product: CASAPSSYEQYF.

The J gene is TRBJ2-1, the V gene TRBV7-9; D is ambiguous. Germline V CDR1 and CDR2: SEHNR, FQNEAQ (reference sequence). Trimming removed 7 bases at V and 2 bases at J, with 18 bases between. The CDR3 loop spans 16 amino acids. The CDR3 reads CASNPQARAAYNEQFF. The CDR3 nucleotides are TGTGCCAGCAACCCCCAGGCCCGAGCAGCCTACAATGAGCAGTTCTTC.

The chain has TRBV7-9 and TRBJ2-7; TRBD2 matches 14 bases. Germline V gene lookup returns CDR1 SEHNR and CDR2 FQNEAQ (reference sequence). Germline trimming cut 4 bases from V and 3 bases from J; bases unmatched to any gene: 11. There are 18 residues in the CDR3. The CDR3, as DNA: TGTGCCAGCAGCTGGGGACTAGCGGGAGCAAGGAATAGCTACGAGCAGTACTTC. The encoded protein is CASSWGLAGARNSYEQYF.

CDR3 amino acids: CASSLARTGPYEQYF. CDR3 coding DNA: TGTGCCAGCAGCTTGGCACGGACAGGGCCCTACGAGCAGTACTTC. This chain joins TRBV5-5 and TRBJ2-7; 8 bases fit TRBD1. Per germline, CDR1 SGHKS and CDR2 YYEKEE (reference sequence). The CDR3 extends over 15 amino acids. V trimming: 0 bases; J trimming: 2 bases; junction bases outside the gene matches: 4.

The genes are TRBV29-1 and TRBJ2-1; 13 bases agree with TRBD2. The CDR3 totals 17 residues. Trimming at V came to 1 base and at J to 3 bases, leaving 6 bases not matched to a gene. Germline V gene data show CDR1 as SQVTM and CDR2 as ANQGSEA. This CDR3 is CSVEGLAGGPFYNEQFF. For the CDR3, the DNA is TGCAGCGTTGAAGGACTAGCGGGAGGACCTTTCTACAATGAGCAGTTCTTC.

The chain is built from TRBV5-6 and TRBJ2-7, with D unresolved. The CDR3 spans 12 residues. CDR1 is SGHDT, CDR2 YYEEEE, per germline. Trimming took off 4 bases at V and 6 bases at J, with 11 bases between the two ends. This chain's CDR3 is CASSTRNGEQYF. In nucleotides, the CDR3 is TGTGCCAGCAGCACCAGGAATGGCGAGCAGTACTTC. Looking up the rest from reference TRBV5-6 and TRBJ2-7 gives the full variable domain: DAGVTQSPTHLIKTRGQQVTLRCSPKSGHDTVSWYQQALGQGPQFIFQYYEEEERQRGNFPDRFSGHQFPNYSSELNVNALLLGDSALYLCASSTRNGEQYFGPGTRLTVT.

The CDR3 region is CASSESAGRSSYEQYF. CDR3 nucleotides: TGTGCCAGCAGTGAATCTGCGGGACGGTCCTCCTACGAGCAGTACTTC. V and J are TRBV25-1 and TRBJ2-7, with D perhaps TRBD2 (6 bases). Germline V gene sequence: CDR1 MGHDK, CDR2 SYGVNS. Trimming left V 1 base short and J 0 bases short, with 13 bases between. The CDR3 is made up of 16 amino acids.

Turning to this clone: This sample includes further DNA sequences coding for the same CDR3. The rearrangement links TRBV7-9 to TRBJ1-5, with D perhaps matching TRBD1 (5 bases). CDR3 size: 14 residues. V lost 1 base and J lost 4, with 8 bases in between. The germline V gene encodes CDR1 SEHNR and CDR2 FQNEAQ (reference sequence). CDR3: CASSLGGGNQPQHF. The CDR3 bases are TGTGCCAGCAGCTTAGGGGGGGGGAATCAGCCCCAGCATTTT.

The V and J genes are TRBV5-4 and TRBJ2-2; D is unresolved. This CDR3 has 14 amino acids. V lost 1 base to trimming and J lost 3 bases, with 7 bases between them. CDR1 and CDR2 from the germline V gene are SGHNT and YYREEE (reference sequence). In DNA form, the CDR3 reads TGTGCCAGCAGCTTGTATTCCCACACCGGGGAGCTGTTTTTT. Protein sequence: CASSLYSHTGELFF.

CDR3 bases: TGTGCCAGCAGTACAGGGACATACGAGCAGTACTTC. It translates to CASSTGTYEQYF. The rearrangement links TRBV27 to TRBJ2-7, with D maybe TRBD1 (6 bases). The germline V and J ends were trimmed by 5 bases and 4 bases, with 9 bases remaining between them. The CDR3 is 12 amino acids. CDR1 is MNHEY, CDR2 SMNVEV, per germline (reference sequence).

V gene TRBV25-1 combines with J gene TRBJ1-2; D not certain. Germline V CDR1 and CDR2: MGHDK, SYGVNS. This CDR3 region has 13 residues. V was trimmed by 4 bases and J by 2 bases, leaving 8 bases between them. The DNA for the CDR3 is TGTGCCAGCAGTGTATCATCCAACTATGGCTACACCTTC. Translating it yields CASSVSSNYGYTF.

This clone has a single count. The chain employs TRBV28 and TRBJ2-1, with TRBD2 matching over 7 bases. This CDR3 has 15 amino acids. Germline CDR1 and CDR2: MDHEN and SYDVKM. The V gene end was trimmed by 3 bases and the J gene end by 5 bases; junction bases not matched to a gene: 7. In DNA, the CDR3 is TGTGCCAGCAGTTTCGAGTCTAGCGGACACAATGAGCAGTTCTTC. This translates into CASSFESSGHNEQFF. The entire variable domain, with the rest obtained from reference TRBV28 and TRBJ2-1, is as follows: DVKVTQSSRYLVKRTGEKVFLECVQDMDHENMFWYRQDPGLGLRLIYFSYDVKMKEKGDIPEGYSVSREKKERFSLILESASTNQTSMYLCASSFESSGHNEQFFGPGTRLTVL.

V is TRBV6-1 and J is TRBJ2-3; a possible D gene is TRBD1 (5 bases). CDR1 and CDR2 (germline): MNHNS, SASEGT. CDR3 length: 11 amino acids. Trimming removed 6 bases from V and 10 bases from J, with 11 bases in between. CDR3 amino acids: CASRAPRAQYF. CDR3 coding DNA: TGTGCCAGCAGAGCCCCCAGGGCGCAGTATTTT.

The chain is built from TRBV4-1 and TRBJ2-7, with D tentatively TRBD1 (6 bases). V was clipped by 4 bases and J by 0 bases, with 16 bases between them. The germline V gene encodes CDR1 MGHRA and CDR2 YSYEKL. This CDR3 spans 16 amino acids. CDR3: CASSPQPGQASYEQYF. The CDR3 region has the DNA TGCGCCAGCAGCCCCCAACCGGGACAAGCCTCCTACGAGCAGTACTTC.

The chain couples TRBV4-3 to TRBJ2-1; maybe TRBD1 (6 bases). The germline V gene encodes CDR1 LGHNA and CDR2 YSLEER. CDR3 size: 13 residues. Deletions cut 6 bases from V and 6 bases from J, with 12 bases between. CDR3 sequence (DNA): TGCGCCAGCAGTTTCGCCAGGGGCAATGAGCAGTTCTTC. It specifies CASSFARGNEQFF.

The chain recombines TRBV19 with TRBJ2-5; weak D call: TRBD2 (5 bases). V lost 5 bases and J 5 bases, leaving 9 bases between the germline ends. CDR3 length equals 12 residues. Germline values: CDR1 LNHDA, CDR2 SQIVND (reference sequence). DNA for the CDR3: TGTGCCAGTAGTTCCCGCGGGGAGACCCAGTACTTC. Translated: CASSSRGETQYF.

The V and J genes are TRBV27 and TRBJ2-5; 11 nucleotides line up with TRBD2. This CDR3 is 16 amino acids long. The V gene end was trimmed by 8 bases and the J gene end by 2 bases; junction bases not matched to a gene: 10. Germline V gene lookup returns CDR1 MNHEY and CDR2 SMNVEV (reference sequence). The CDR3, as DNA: TGTGCCAGCGGGGCGCTAGCGGGAGGTATTCAAGAGACCCAGTACTTC. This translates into CASGALAGGIQETQYF.

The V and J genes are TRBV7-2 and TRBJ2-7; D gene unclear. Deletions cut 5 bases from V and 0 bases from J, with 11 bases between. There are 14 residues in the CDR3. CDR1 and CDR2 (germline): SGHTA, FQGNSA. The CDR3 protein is CASSPTGRSYEQYF. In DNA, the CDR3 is TGTGCCAGCAGCCCGACTGGCCGCTCCTACGAGCAGTACTTC.

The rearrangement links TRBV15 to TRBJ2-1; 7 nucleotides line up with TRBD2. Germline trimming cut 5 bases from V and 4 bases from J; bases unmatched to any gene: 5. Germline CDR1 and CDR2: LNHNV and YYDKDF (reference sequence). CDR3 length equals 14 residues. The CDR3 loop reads CATSLSGAYNEQFF. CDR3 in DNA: TGTGCCACCAGCTTAAGCGGGGCTTACAATGAGCAGTTCTTC.